One T cell receptor beta chain is described in this entry. Here immunoSEQ multiplex PCR was the method, and the copy in TCRdb shows in-frame clones only, minus some. This sample has fewer than 25,000 clones; about nine tenths occur once, and the top ten carry about 25%. This record belongs to a study of blood T cell repertoires in COVID-19. Study in general: Specimens from acute and convalescent COVID-19 originated in the United States, Italy and Spain. PBMCs, B-cell-depleted T cells, or T cells were the source of the cDNA or gDNA that made up the material.

The CDR3 covers 13 residues. J is TRBJ2-2 and V is TRBV12-1; the table's TRBD1 call for D was not verified on the DNA. TRBV12-1 is a listed pseudogene. This TCR came from a human donor with active COVID-19. The donor label of this sample is uncertain. Source material: peripheral blood. CDR3 nucleotide sequence: TGTGCCAGCAGCTTGGACAGCACCGGGGAGCTGTTTTTT. This codes for CASSLDSTGELFF.